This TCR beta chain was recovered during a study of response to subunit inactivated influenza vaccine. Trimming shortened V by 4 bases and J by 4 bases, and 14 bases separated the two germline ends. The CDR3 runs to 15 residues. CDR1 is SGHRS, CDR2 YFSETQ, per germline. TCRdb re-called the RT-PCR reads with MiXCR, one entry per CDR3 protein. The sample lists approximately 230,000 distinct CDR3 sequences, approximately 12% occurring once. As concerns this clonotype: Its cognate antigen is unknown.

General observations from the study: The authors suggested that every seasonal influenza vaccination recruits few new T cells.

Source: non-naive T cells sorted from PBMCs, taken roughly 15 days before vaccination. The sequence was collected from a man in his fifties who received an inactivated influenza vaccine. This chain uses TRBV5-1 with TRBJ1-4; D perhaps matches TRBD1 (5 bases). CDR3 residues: CASSTGGAFNEKLFF. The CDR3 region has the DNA TGCGCCAGCAGCACGGGAGGGGCCTTTAATGAAAAACTGTTTTTT.